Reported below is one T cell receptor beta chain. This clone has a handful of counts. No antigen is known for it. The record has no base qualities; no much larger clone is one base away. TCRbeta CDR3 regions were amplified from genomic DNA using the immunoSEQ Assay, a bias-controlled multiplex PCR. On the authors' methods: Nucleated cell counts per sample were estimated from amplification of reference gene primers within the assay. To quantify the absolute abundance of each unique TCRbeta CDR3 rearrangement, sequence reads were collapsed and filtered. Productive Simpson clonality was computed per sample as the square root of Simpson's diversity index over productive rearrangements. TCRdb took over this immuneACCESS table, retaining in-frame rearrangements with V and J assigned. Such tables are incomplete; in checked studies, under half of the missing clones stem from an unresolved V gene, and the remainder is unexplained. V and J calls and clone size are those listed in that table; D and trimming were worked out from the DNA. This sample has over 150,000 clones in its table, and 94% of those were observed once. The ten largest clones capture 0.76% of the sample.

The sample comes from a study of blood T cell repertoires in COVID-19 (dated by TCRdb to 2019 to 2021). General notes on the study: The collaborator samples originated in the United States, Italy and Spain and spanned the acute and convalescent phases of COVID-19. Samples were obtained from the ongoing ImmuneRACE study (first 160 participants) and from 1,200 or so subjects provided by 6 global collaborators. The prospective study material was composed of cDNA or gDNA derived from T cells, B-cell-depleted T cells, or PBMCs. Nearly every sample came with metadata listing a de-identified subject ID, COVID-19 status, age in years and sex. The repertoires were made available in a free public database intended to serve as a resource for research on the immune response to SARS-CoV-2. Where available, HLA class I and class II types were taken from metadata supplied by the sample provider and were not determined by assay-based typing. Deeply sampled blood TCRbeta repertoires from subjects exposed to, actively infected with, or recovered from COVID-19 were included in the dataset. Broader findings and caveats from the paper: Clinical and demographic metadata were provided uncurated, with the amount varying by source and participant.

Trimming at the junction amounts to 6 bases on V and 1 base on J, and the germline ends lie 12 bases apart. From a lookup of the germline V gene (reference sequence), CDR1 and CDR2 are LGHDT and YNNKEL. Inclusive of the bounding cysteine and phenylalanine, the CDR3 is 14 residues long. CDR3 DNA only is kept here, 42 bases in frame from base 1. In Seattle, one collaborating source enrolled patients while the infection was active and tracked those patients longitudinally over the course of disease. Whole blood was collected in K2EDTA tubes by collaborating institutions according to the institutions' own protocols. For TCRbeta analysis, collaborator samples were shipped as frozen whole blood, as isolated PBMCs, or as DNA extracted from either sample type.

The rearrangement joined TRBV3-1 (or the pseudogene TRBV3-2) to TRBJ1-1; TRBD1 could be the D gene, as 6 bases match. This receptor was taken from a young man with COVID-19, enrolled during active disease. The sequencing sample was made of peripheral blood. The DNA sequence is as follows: TGTGCCAGCAGTCATTCAGGGGAGAACACTGAAGCTTTCTTT. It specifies CASSHSGENTEAFF.